The entry below gives a single TCR beta chain sequence along with its context. The data originate from a study of patients and donors after allogeneic stem cell transplantation. The CDR3 contains 14 residues. Germline CDR1 reads SQVTM; CDR2 reads ANQGSEA. Trimming pared 4 bases from V and 2 bases from J, leaving 13 bases between. TCRdb re-analysed the RT-PCR reads in MiXCR, keeping a single row per CDR3 protein. There are approximately 98,000 distinct CDR3 sequences in the sample; approximately 40% occur only once, and 27% lies in the top ten. The V call is TRBV29-1, the J call TRBJ2-3; D is possibly TRBD1 (6 bases). Sequencing was performed on blood, either unsorted or a sorted T cell fraction (not recorded which). The TCR was taken from a human donor who was either an allogeneic HSCT recipient or a stem cell or donor lymphocyte infusion donor (not recorded which). It is not recorded whose cells these are; they may come from a transplant donor. The CDR3 nucleotides are TGCAGCGTTGCACCTACAGGGTTCACAGATACGCAGTATTTT. This sequence encodes CSVAPTGFTDTQYF.